This T cell receptor beta chain derives from a study of cytomegalovirus exposure and HLA in healthy donors. Trimming took off 1 base at V and 10 bases at J, with 14 bases between the two ends. Looked up from germline, CDR1 is MNHNS and CDR2 is SASEGT. This CDR3 contains 15 residues. In the case of this clone: The antigen is undetermined.

Findings and caveats of the study: TCR beta chains numbering some 160 were designated cytomegalovirus-associated. Accounts indicate the classifier identified cytomegalovirus status with strong specificity and sensitivity. A later analysis reportedly identified an Asian-associated ancestry cluster as carrying fewer N-insertions than the approximately 670-donor mean.

A multiplex PCR was run with 60 Vbeta primers and 13 Jbeta primers. The table came from immunoSEQ multiplex PCR; TCRdb's copy has only in-frame clones and leaves some out. The sample records about 150,000 clones, approximately 85% being singletons. The receptor was isolated from a man aged 45-65 years in good health and CMV-seropositive. V usage is TRBV6-1 and J usage is TRBJ1-6; D unresolved. Input material: PBMCs. CDR3 amino acids: CASSEEGPGRSPLHF. In DNA, the CDR3 is TGTGCCAGCAGTGAAGAAGGCCCAGGAAGGTCACCCCTCCACTTT.